One sample yielded the 14 T cell receptor beta chains listed below, sequenced in a study of T cell responses to AZD1222 COVID-19 vaccine (dated by TCRdb to the early 2020s). The time point label of this sample denotes: baseline before first vaccination. The library came from the immunoSEQ multiplex PCR assay. This immuneACCESS table, as held by TCRdb, lists in-frame sequences with V and J called but not all clones. Of the missing ones, under half trace to an unresolved V gene in checked studies; the others have no known cause. The sample table lists approximately 150,000 clones, under 95% of them with a count of one. Under 5.5% of the sample belongs to the ten largest clones. This sample comprised peripheral blood, obtained on day 0 of AZD1222 vaccination. The receptors were gathered from an adult in good health.

About this clone: Germline and junction disagree at one end, which may indicate a read error. The chain joins TRBV24-1 to TRBJ1-2; 9 nucleotides match TRBD1. The CDR3 covers 15 residues. Germline-derived CDR1 and CDR2 are KGHDR and SFDVKD. DNA of the CDR3: TGTGCCACCAGTGACCCCGGGACAGGGAATTGGGGGCGTCACTTC. Its translation: CATSDPGTGNWGRHF.

The CDR3 loop reads CASSYSGTRAYEQYF. In nucleotides, the CDR3 is TGTGCCAGCAGTTACTCTGGGACTAGGGCCTACGAGCAGTACTTC. The rearrangement links TRBV6-2 or TRBV6-3 to TRBJ2-7; the match to TRBD2 covers 8 bases. With 0 bases clipped from V and 2 bases from J, the junction kept 3 bases outside the gene matches. CDR1 and CDR2 from the germline V gene are MNHEY and SVGEGT. The CDR3 has 15 residues.

The genes are TRBV6-6 and TRBJ1-5, with 7 positions matching TRBD1. Per germline, CDR1 MNHNY and CDR2 SVGAGI (reference sequence). V lost 2 bases and J lost 6; bases outside the gene matches: 7. This CDR3 contains 15 residues. CDR3 in DNA: TGTGCCAGCAGTTACCCCGGGACAGAGATTCAGCCCCAGCATTTT. Amino acids: CASSYPGTEIQPQHF.

The chain carries TRBV6-1 and TRBJ2-7, with D tentatively TRBD2 (6 bases). The CDR3 is 15 residues long. Trimming removed 1 base from V and 7 bases from J, with 17 bases in between. Per the germline V gene, CDR1 is MNHNS and CDR2 is SASEGT. The CDR3 sequence: CASSEVGLSGWEQYF. The CDR3 bases are TGTGCCAGCAGTGAAGTGGGACTCTCAGGGTGGGAGCAGTACTTC.

V gene TRBV27 combines with J gene TRBJ2-2, with unresolved D. Trimming stripped 5 bases from V and 5 bases from J, with 9 bases between. Germline CDR1 reads MNHEY; CDR2 reads SMNVEV (reference sequence). The CDR3 runs to 13 residues. CDR3 nucleotide sequence: TGTGCCAGCAGTGCATACGAGACCGGGGAGCTGTTTTTT. This encodes CASSAYETGELFF.

V gene TRBV28 combines with J gene TRBJ1-1, with D unresolved. V lost 1 base to trimming and J lost 4 bases, with 13 bases between them. Germline assignment: CDR1 MDHEN and CDR2 SYDVKM. This CDR3 is built from 15 residues. The CDR3 DNA reads TGTGCCAGCAGTTTATCCCCCGGGCATTTCACTGAAGCTTTCTTT. This translates into CASSLSPGHFTEAFF. The complete variable domain, with remaining parts taken from reference TRBV28 and TRBJ1-1, reads DVKVTQSSRYLVKRTGEKVFLECVQDMDHENMFWYRQDPGLGLRLIYFSYDVKMKEKGDIPEGYSVSREKKERFSLILESASTNQTSMYLCASSLSPGHFTEAFFGQGTRLTVV.

The chain's CDR3 is CASSPTATQGYGYTF. DNA of the CDR3: TGTGCCAGCAGTCCGACAGCTACACAGGGCTATGGCTACACCTTC. The chain recombines TRBV2 with TRBJ1-2; D possibly corresponds to TRBD1 (6 bases). This CDR3 spans 15 amino acids. CDR1 SNHLY and CDR2 FYNNEI come from the germline V gene. Trimming removed 5 bases from V and 4 bases from J, with 17 bases in between.

This clone came up once. The genes are TRBV19 and TRBJ2-1; perhaps TRBD2 as D (5 bases). V lost 2 bases and J 0 bases, leaving 14 bases between the germline ends. The CDR3 loop spans 17 amino acids. Germline-derived CDR1 and CDR2 are LNHDA and SQIVND (reference sequence). CDR3 nucleotides: TGTGCCAGTAGTATACCTGAGCGGTGGGGCTCCTACAATGAGCAGTTCTTC. Translation: CASSIPERWGSYNEQFF.

The V call is TRBV7-3, the J call TRBJ2-1; D possibly corresponds to TRBD2 (6 bases). This CDR3 has 15 amino acids. Looked up from germline, CDR1 is SGHTA and CDR2 is FQGTGA. The V and J ends lost 1 base and 8 bases respectively, with 15 bases between them. The CDR3, as DNA: TGTGCCAGCAGCTTAAATCGACTAGGTCGCGATGAGCAGTTCTTC. It encodes CASSLNRLGRDEQFF.

This chain joins TRBV19 and TRBJ1-4; D gene uncertain. This CDR3 contains 14 residues. Germline CDR1 LNHDA, CDR2 SQIVND (reference sequence). Trimming removed 3 bases from V and 5 bases from J, with 10 bases in between. The CDR3 reads CASSISVENEKLFF. CDR3 DNA: TGTGCCAGTAGTATTTCGGTGGAAAATGAAAAACTGTTTTTT.

The chain combines TRBV28 with TRBJ2-1, with D perhaps TRBD1 (5 bases). V was clipped by 6 bases and J by 0 bases, with 15 bases between them. The V gene's germline CDR1 is MDHEN and CDR2 SYDVKM. This CDR3 contains 16 residues. For the CDR3, the DNA is TGTGCCAGCAGCTGGGAAACAGGTAGCTCCTACAATGAGCAGTTCTTC. Its protein is CASSWETGSSYNEQFF.

CDR3 sequence: CASSLGSYGYTF. CDR3 bases: TGTGCCAGCAGCTTAGGATCCTATGGCTACACCTTC. The rearrangement links TRBV5-8 to TRBJ1-2; D is unresolved. CDR1 is SGHTS, CDR2 YDEGEE, per germline. The CDR3 totals 12 residues. The V and J ends lost 2 bases and 4 bases respectively, with 6 bases between them.

The V call is TRBV4-1, the J call TRBJ2-7; D uncertain. Per the germline V gene, CDR1 is MGHRA and CDR2 is YSYEKL. Between the trimmed V and J ends, which lost 3 bases and 2 bases, there was a span of 8 bases. CDR3 length: 13 residues. The CDR3 loop is CASSQREAYEQYF. CDR3 in DNA: TGCGCCAGCAGCCAGAGAGAGGCCTACGAGCAGTACTTC.

The gene calls are TRBV9 and TRBJ2-2, with D possibly matching TRBD1 (6 bases). The germline V gene has CDR1 SGDLS and CDR2 YYNGEE. Trimming took 4 bases from V and 3 from J, leaving 10 bases between them. The CDR3 consists of 14 residues. CDR3 residues: CASSTGTHTGELFF. CDR3 sequence (DNA): TGTGCCAGCAGCACCGGGACACACACCGGGGAGCTGTTTTTT.